This TCR beta chain appears in the sequencing data of a study of cytomegalovirus exposure and HLA in healthy donors. Trimming cost V 4 bases and J 4 bases; bases outside gene matches: 19. Germline V CDR1 and CDR2: SEHNR, FQNEAQ (reference sequence). The CDR3 totals 19 residues. With regard to this clone: As yet, its antigen is unknown.

The PCR was carried out with 60 Vbeta primers and 13 Jbeta primers. Produced via immunoSEQ multiplex PCR; TCRdb's table is partial and in-frame only. The data hold 130,000 or so clones, with around 79% observed a single time. Study outcomes and limitations: Reports showed the classifier diagnosing cytomegalovirus status with high specificity and sensitivity.

This chain joins TRBV7-9 and TRBJ2-7; 10 bases map to TRBD1. The specimen was PBMCs. This TCR was recovered from a middle-aged woman in good health and CMV-seropositive. The CDR3 DNA reads TGTGCCAGCAGCTCTGATACCCGGGACAGGGGAATTTGGGTTTACGAGCAGTACTTC. It codes for CASSSDTRDRGIWVYEQYF.